The 30 T cell receptor beta chains below come from one sample, sequenced in a study of T cell responses to AZD1222 COVID-19 vaccine. TCRdb's table, derived via immunoSEQ multiplex PCR, lists solely in-frame clones and lacks some. The table shows fewer than 150,000 clones, with about 88% occurring only once. Material: peripheral blood, obtained on day 0 of AZD1222 vaccination. The source of these receptors is an adult in good health.

This chain uses TRBV4-2 with TRBJ2-7, with unresolved D. The V end was cut by 0 bases, the J end by 6 bases, with 9 bases between. This CDR3 region has 13 residues. Per germline, CDR1 LGHNA and CDR2 YNFKEQ. CDR3 residues: CASSQDTRGEQYF. The CDR3, as DNA: TGTGCCAGCAGCCAAGATACTCGAGGCGAGCAGTACTTC.

The chain links TRBV19 to TRBJ1-6; no firm D call. The V and J ends lost 4 bases and 7 bases respectively, with 17 bases between them. This CDR3 region has 16 residues. Germline V CDR1 and CDR2: LNHDA, SQIVND (reference sequence). The CDR3 coding sequence is TGTGCCAGTAGTAGAACGGGGTCCTCGCGGAATTCACCCCTCCACTTT. Its protein product is CASSRTGSSRNSPLHF.

The J gene is TRBJ2-5, the V gene TRBV5-1; 7 nucleotides align to TRBD1. Germline V CDR1 and CDR2: SGHRS, YFSETQ. The CDR3 is 16 residues long. Losses at the gene ends were 2 bases for V and 2 bases for J; bases not matched to a gene: 9. The CDR3 sequence is CASSFSPGTVQETQYF. DNA of the CDR3: TGCGCCAGCAGCTTTTCCCCCGGGACAGTACAAGAGACCCAGTACTTC.

The chain carries TRBV27 and TRBJ2-7, with D possibly called TRBD1 or TRBD2 (5 bases each). The ends were cut back, 3 bases at V and 3 bases at J, with 15 bases in the middle. The length of the CDR3 is 15 residues. Germline CDR1 reads MNHEY; CDR2 reads SMNVEV (reference sequence). CDR3: CASSLAAGSVYEQYF. Written as DNA, the CDR3 is TGTGCCAGCAGTTTGGCGGCAGGGAGCGTCTACGAGCAGTACTTC.

This chain connects TRBV11-2 to TRBJ1-4; TRBD1 might be the D (6 bases). Germline V gives CDR1 SGHAT, CDR2 FQNNGV. The CDR3 has 15 residues. V shed 6 bases and J shed 1 base, with 12 bases lying between them. CDR3 loop: CASSSTGLTNEKLFF. The DNA of the CDR3 is TGTGCCAGCAGTTCAACAGGGTTAACTAATGAAAAACTGTTTTTT.

V gene TRBV7-9 combines with J gene TRBJ2-5; D might be TRBD1 (6 bases). The V end was cut by 6 bases, the J end by 5 bases, with 16 bases between. The germline V gene encodes CDR1 SEHNR and CDR2 FQNEAQ (reference sequence). CDR3 length equals 14 residues. The CDR3 is CASRPNTGQETQYF. For the CDR3, the DNA is TGTGCCAGCAGGCCTAACACAGGGCAGGAGACCCAGTACTTC.

This clone has more than one count but fewer than ten. The rearrangement joins TRBV7-8 to TRBJ1-5; a weak D match, TRBD1 (5 bases). CDR1 and CDR2 from the germline V gene are SGHVS and FQNEAQ. Trimming cost V 0 bases and J 2 bases, with 11 bases left between them. The CDR3 covers 16 residues. The CDR3, as DNA: TGTGCCAGCAGCTTAGCGTGGCAGGGTGGCAATCAGCCCCAGCATTTT. This sequence encodes CASSLAWQGGNQPQHF.

V gene TRBV28 combines with J gene TRBJ2-7; D may be TRBD1 or TRBD2 (5 bases each). Germline-derived CDR1 and CDR2 are MDHEN and SYDVKM. V lost 6 bases to trimming and J lost 0 bases, with 18 bases between them. The CDR3 is 16 residues long. The CDR3 DNA reads as TGTGCCAGCAGCACCCCCGGGGCAGGTAGCTCCTACGAGCAGTACTTC. Its protein is CASSTPGAGSSYEQYF.

The chain has TRBV15 and TRBJ1-3, with a possible D match to TRBD1 (5 bases). Between the trimmed V and J ends, which lost 6 bases and 2 bases, there was a span of 11 bases. The CDR3 loop spans 14 amino acids. From germline, CDR1 is LNHNV and CDR2 YYDKDF (reference sequence). The CDR3 protein is CATREGTAGNTIYF. DNA for the CDR3: TGTGCCACCAGGGAAGGGACGGCTGGAAACACCATATATTTT.

This chain links TRBV27 with TRBJ1-6, with 9 bases aligning to TRBD1. This CDR3 spans 15 amino acids. Trimming cost V 6 bases and J 7 bases; bases outside gene matches: 7. Germline V gene lookup returns CDR1 MNHEY and CDR2 SMNVEV (reference sequence). The CDR3 coding sequence is TGTGCCAGCAGCCCACCCGACAGGGGGAATTCACCCCTCCACTTT. Amino acids: CASSPPDRGNSPLHF.

The count of this clone is one. The chain links TRBV2 to TRBJ2-7, with 7 nucleotides matching TRBD1. The germline gives CDR1 SNHLY, CDR2 FYNNEI. This CDR3 has 12 residues. V shed 3 bases and J 9 bases; nucleotides not matched to a gene: 5. The CDR3 DNA reads TGTGCCAGCAGTGAGACAGGGATGGGGCAGTACTTC. This sequence encodes CASSETGMGQYF.

V and J are TRBV5-5 and TRBJ2-5; a weak D match, TRBD1 (5 bases). Per germline, CDR1 SGHKS and CDR2 YYEKEE (reference sequence). This CDR3 contains 17 residues. Trimming cost V 0 bases and J 1 base, with 16 bases left between them. The CDR3: CASSLVAGQRIQETQYF. The CDR3 coding sequence is TGTGCCAGCAGCTTGGTAGCCGGACAACGCATCCAAGAGACCCAGTACTTC. Drawing the rest from reference TRBV5-5 and TRBJ2-5, the complete variable domain is DAGVTQSPTHLIKTRGQQVTLRCSPISGHKSVSWYQQVLGQGPQFIFQYYEKEERGRGNFPDRFSARQFPNYSSELNVNALLLGDSALYLCASSLVAGQRIQETQYFGPGTRLLVL.

This chain uses TRBV3-1 (or the pseudogene TRBV3-2) with TRBJ2-3; TRBD1 matches at 7 bases. CDR3 length: 15 residues. Germline V lookup: CDR1 LGHDT, CDR2 YNNKEL (reference sequence). The V segment lost 4 bases and the J segment 2 bases; nucleotides outside the gene matches: 6. The CDR3: CASSLGTVVTDTQYF. CDR3 nucleotides: TGTGCCAGCAGCCTCGGGACAGTTGTCACAGATACGCAGTATTTT.

The chain employs TRBV6-5 and TRBJ2-3; perhaps TRBD1 as D (7 bases). With 4 bases removed from V and 6 bases from J, the gap between germline ends came to 17 bases. Germline V gives CDR1 MNHEY, CDR2 SVGAGI. This CDR3 comprises 15 residues. CDR3 sequence: CASSWDWTGADTQYF. The CDR3 DNA reads as TGTGCCAGCAGTTGGGACTGGACAGGTGCGGATACGCAGTATTTT.

V is TRBV28 and J is TRBJ1-1; D unresolved. The CDR3 sequence is 12 residues long. V shed 8 bases and J shed 0 bases, with 7 bases lying between them. The germline V gene has CDR1 MDHEN and CDR2 SYDVKM. CDR3 sequence reads: CASGTLNTEAFF. DNA of the CDR3: TGTGCCAGCGGCACTTTGAACACTGAAGCTTTCTTT.

The J gene is TRBJ1-3, the V gene TRBV9; possibly TRBD1 for D (6 bases). The CDR3 covers 15 residues. Germline CDR1 reads SGDLS; CDR2 reads YYNGEE. Trimming shortened V by 5 bases and J by 1 base, and 13 bases separated the two germline ends. The CDR3 bases are TGTGCCAGCAGTTCCGGGACAAGTTCTGGAAACACCATATATTTT. This translates into CASSSGTSSGNTIYF.

CDR3 sequence reads: CASSENSPVFNQPQHF. The CDR3 DNA is TGTGCCAGCAGTGAAAACAGTCCGGTTTTCAATCAGCCCCAGCATTTT. The V gene is TRBV6-1, the J gene TRBJ1-5, with D unresolved. The germline gives CDR1 MNHNS, CDR2 SASEGT. This CDR3 has 16 amino acids. The ends were cut back, 2 bases at V and 3 bases at J, with 14 bases in the middle.

This chain joins TRBV6-5 and TRBJ2-7, with 7 bases that match TRBD1. CDR1 is MNHEY, CDR2 SVGAGI, per germline. The CDR3 loop spans 13 amino acids. Trimming removed 5 bases from V and 2 bases from J; junction bases left unmatched: 3. CDR3 sequence: CASSRQGTYEQYF. The DNA for the CDR3 is TGTGCCAGCAGTAGACAGGGTACCTACGAGCAGTACTTC.

The chain couples TRBV7-2 to TRBJ2-1; D remains unclear. The CDR3 is 13 amino acids. Germline V gives CDR1 SGHTA, CDR2 FQGNSA. Deletions cut 3 bases from V and 7 bases from J, with 10 bases between. CDR3 residues: CASSFVDGNEQFF. CDR3 DNA: TGTGCCAGCAGCTTCGTGGACGGGAATGAGCAGTTCTTC.

The V gene is TRBV23-1, the J gene TRBJ1-5; TRBD1 matches at 7 bases. TRBV23-1 belongs to the ORF category, with a function that is uncertain. The CDR3 is 18 residues long. V lost 3 bases, J lost 0 bases, and 11 bases stayed unmatched. The chain's CDR3 is CASSQGDREHYSNQPQHF. The CDR3 DNA follows: TGCGCCAGCAGTCAGGGGGACAGAGAACACTATAGCAATCAGCCCCAGCATTTT.

This sequence joins TRBV7-9 and TRBJ1-5, with a possible D match to TRBD1 (5 bases). The V gene's germline CDR1 is SEHNR and CDR2 FQNEAQ (reference sequence). V shed 5 bases and J shed 0 bases, with 14 bases lying between them. The CDR3 has 16 residues. The CDR3 DNA reads TGTGCCAGCAGCCAAGGGGCTGGGAATAGCAATCAGCCCCAGCATTTT. Protein product: CASSQGAGNSNQPQHF.

The chain couples TRBV30 to TRBJ1-3; the D is unclear. CDR3 length: 15 residues. Trimming cost V 2 bases and J 4 bases, with 15 bases left between them. Germline V CDR1 and CDR2: GTSNPN, SVGIG (reference sequence). The CDR3 reads CAWSLTRSSGNTIYF. The CDR3 DNA reads TGTGCCTGGAGTTTGACACGGAGTTCGGGAAACACCATATATTTT.

This clone was seen more than once but under ten times. This rearrangement joins TRBV3-1 (or the pseudogene TRBV3-2) to TRBJ1-3, with 9 bases aligning to TRBD1. The CDR3 has 15 amino acids. The germline V gene has CDR1 LGHDT and CDR2 YNNKEL (reference sequence). Unmatched junction bases numbered 7, after V lost 1 base and J lost 9 bases. CDR3: CASSQGGTGRRTIYF. CDR3 coding DNA: TGTGCCAGCAGCCAAGGGGGGACAGGGCGACGCACCATATATTTT.

This chain links TRBV5-1 with TRBJ2-1; 7 bases match TRBD2. The J segment lost 9 bases and the V segment lost 2 bases, leaving 5 bases of the junction unmatched. Germline CDR1 is SGHRS and CDR2 is YFSETQ. CDR3 length: 13 residues. CDR3 nucleotide sequence: TGCGCCAGCAGCTTTTCCGGGACTATTGAGCAGTTCTTC. It encodes CASSFSGTIEQFF.

The V gene is TRBV7-9, the J gene TRBJ2-7; 8 bases fit TRBD2. The length of the CDR3 is 16 residues. With V trimmed by 5 bases and J by 0 bases, 9 bases remained unmatched. Germline CDR1 reads SEHNR; CDR2 reads FQNEAQ (reference sequence). The CDR3 region has the DNA TGTGCCAGCAGCCAACACCTTAGCGGGGTCTCCTACGAGCAGTACTTC. It encodes CASSQHLSGVSYEQYF.

The V call is TRBV2, the J call TRBJ2-7; 10 bases map to TRBD1. The V segment lost 9 bases and the J segment 0 bases; nucleotides outside the gene matches: 2. Germline V gene sequence: CDR1 SNHLY, CDR2 FYNNEI. CDR3 length equals 13 residues. In nucleotides, the CDR3 is TGTGCCAGGGGACAGGGGCACTCCTACGAGCAGTACTTC. Its translation: CARGQGHSYEQYF.

V gene TRBV7-9 combines with J gene TRBJ1-2; 7 nucleotides agree with TRBD1. This CDR3 is 13 amino acids long. V lost 3 bases, J lost 7 bases, and 5 bases stayed unmatched. The germline V gene has CDR1 SEHNR and CDR2 FQNEAQ (reference sequence). The CDR3 reads CASSLEGAVGYTF. In DNA form, the CDR3 reads TGTGCCAGCAGCTTGGAGGGGGCAGTTGGCTACACCTTC.

This chain joins TRBV19 and TRBJ2-7; 8 bases match TRBD1. V shed 1 base, J shed 0 bases, and the junction held 2 bases outside the gene matches. CDR1 is LNHDA and CDR2 is SQIVND in the germline V gene (reference sequence). The CDR3 contains 15 residues. This CDR3 reads CASSIAGTGSYEQYF. In nucleotides, the CDR3 is TGTGCCAGTAGTATAGCTGGGACAGGCTCCTACGAGCAGTACTTC. Full variable domain (outside the CDR3, taken from reference TRBV19 and TRBJ2-7): DGGITQSPKYLFRKEGQNVTLSCEQNLNHDAMYWYRQDPGQGLRLIYYSQIVNDFQKGDIAEGYSVSREKKESFPLTVTSAQKNPTAFYLCASSIAGTGSYEQYFGPGTRLTVT.

This clone has only one observation. This sequence joins TRBV6-2 or TRBV6-3 and TRBJ2-7; D is ambiguous. The V end was cut by 3 bases, the J end by 1 base, with 7 bases between. This CDR3 comprises 13 residues. Germline V gene lookup returns CDR1 MNHEY and CDR2 SVGEGT. CDR3 amino acids: CASSYAGSYEQYF. The DNA of the CDR3 is TGTGCCAGCAGTTATGCCGGATCCTACGAGCAGTACTTC.

The gene calls are TRBV18 and TRBJ1-3, with 8 positions matching TRBD1. The CDR3 has 17 residues. CDR1 and CDR2 from the germline V gene are KGHSH and LQKENI. Trimming at V came to 4 bases and at J to 0 bases, leaving 8 bases not matched to a gene. CDR3 DNA sequence: TGTGCCAGCTCACTGCTGGACAGGGCCTTCTCTGGAAACACCATATATTTT. Translation: CASSLLDRAFSGNTIYF.